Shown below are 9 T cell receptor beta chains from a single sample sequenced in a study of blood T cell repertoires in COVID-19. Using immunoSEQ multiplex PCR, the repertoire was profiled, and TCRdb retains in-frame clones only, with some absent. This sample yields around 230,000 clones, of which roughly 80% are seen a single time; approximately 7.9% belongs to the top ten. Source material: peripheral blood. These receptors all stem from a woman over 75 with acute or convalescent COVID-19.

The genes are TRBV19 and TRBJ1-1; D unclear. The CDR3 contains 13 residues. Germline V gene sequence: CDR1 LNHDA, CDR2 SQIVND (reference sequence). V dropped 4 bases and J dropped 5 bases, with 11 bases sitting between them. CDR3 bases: TGTGCCAGTAGTAGGGCGTTCGGAACTGAAGCTTTCTTT. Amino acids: CASSRAFGTEAFF.

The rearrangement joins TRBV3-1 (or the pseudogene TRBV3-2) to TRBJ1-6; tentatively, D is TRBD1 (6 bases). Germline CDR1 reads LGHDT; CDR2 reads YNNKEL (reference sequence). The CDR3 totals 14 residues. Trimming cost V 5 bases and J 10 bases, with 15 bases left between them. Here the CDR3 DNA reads TGTGCCAGCAGCGAAGCAGGGGTTCGGTCACCCCTCCACTTT. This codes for CASSEAGVRSPLHF.

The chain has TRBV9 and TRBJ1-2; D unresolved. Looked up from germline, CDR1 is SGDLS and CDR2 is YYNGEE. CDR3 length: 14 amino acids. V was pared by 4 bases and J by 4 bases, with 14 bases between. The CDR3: CASSPSPGSYGYTF. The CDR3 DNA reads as TGTGCCAGCAGCCCCAGCCCGGGAAGCTATGGCTACACCTTC.

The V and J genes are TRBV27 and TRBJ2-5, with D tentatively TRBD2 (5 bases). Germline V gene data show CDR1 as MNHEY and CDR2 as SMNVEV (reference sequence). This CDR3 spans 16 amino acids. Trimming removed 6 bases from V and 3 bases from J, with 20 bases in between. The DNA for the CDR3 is TGTGCCAGCAGCGTCTCGGTAGGGATGGGAGAAGAGACCCAGTACTTC. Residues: CASSVSVGMGEETQYF.

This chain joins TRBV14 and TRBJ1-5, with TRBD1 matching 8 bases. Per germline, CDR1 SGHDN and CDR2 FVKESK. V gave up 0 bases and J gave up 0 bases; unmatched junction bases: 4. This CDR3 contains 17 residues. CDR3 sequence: CASSQEEGQDSNQPQHF. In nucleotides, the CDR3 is TGTGCCAGCAGCCAAGAAGAGGGACAGGATAGCAATCAGCCCCAGCATTTT.

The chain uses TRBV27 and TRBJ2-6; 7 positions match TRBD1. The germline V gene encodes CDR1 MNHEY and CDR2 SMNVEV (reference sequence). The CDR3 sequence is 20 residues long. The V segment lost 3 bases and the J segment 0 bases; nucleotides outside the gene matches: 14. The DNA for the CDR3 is TGTGCCAGCAGTTTTAGACCCTTCGACAGGGCCTTCTCTGGGGCCAACGTCCTGACTTTC. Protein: CASSFRPFDRAFSGANVLTF.

CDR3 DNA sequence: TGTGCCAGCAGCCAAAACAGGGATGGGGGCTACACCTTC. It codes for CASSQNRDGGYTF. V gene TRBV3-1 (or the pseudogene TRBV3-2) combines with J gene TRBJ1-2; D is possibly TRBD1 (6 bases). Germline-derived CDR1 and CDR2 are LGHDT and YNNKEL (reference sequence). The V and J ends lost 2 bases and 8 bases respectively, with 12 bases between them. The CDR3 covers 13 residues.

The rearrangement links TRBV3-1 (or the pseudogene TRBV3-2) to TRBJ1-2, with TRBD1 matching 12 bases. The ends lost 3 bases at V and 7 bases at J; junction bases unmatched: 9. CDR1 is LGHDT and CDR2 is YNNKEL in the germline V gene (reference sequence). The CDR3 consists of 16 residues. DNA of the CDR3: TGTGCCAGCAGCCATGAGTCGGGACAGGGGGCGCGTGGCTACACCTTC. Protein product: CASSHESGQGARGYTF.

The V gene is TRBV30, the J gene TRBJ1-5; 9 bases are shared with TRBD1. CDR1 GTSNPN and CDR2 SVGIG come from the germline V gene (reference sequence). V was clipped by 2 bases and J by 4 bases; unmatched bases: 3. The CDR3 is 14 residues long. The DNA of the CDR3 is TGTGCCTGGAGTACCGGGACAGGGAATCAGCCCCAGCATTTT. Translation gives CAWSTGTGNQPQHF.